The T cell receptor (beta chain) described here comes from a study of CD8+ T cells in alopecia areata. Study overall: Tofacitinib therapy took 6 to 18 months; 6 months off drug came after.

Treatment: oral pan-JAK inhibitor, 5-10 mg twice daily. Reverse transcription of extracted RNA yielded cDNA, which provided the sequencing template. Only in-frame clones appear in the TCRdb table, and some are missing; sequencing was by immunoSEQ multiplex PCR. This sample has about 180,000 clones, with approximately 59% found just once. In the case of this clone: Its antigen is still unknown.

Findings and limits, study-wide: Any link of baseline CD8+ expansion to response, resting on one nonresponder, remains uncertain. Normal skin's resident alphabeta T cells are also sequenced in scalp samples.

The CDR3 has 13 amino acids. Germline CDR1 is SNHLY and CDR2 is FYNNEI. Trimming at V came to 7 bases and at J to 6 bases, leaving 4 bases not matched to a gene. This sample comprised CD4+ T cells sorted from blood, obtained at approximately week 56, from a patient treated with tofacitinib. The TCR sequence derives from a human donor with alopecia areata. The chain has TRBV2 and TRBJ2-2; the match to TRBD2 covers 8 bases. Here the CDR3 reads CASTGGAAGELFF. The CDR3 nucleotides are TGTGCCAGCACCGGGGGGGCCGCCGGGGAGCTGTTTTTT.